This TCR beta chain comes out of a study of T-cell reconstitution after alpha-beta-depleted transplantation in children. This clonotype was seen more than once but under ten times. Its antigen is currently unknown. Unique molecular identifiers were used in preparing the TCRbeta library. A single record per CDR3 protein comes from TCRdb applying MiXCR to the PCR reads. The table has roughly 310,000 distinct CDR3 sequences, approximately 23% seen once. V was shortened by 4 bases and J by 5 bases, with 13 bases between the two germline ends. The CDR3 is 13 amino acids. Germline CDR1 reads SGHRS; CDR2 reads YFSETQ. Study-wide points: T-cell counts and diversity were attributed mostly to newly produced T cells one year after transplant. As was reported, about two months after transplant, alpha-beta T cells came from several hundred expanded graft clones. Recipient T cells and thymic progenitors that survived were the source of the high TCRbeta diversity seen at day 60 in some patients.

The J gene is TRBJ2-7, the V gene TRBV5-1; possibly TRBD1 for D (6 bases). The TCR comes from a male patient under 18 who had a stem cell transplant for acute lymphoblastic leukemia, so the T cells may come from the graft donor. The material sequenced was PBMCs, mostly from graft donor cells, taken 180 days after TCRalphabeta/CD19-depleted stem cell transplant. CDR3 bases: TGCGCCAGCAGCAACGGCCGGGACAACGAGCAGTACTTC. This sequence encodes CASSNGRDNEQYF.